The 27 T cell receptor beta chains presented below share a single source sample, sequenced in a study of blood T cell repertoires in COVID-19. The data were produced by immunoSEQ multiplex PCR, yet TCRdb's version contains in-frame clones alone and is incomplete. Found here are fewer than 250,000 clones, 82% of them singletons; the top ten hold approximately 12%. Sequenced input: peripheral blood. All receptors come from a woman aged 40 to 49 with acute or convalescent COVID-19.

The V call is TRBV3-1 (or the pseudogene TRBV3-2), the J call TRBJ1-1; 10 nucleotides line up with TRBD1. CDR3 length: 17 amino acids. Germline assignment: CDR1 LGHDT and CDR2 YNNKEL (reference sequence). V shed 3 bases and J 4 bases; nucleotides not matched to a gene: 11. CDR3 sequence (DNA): TGTGCCAGCAGCCATAAGATGACAGGGGGCTCGGCCACTGAAGCTTTCTTT. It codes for CASSHKMTGGSATEAFF.

Here the CDR3 reads CASSSPRTGVWKAFF. The CDR3 DNA reads as TGTGCCAGCAGTTCCCCTCGGACAGGGGTATGGAAAGCTTTCTTT. The chain recombines TRBV27 with TRBJ1-1; 9 nucleotides align to TRBD1. The CDR3 sequence is 15 residues long. Trimming took 4 bases from V and 9 from J; bases not matched to a gene: 12. CDR1 and CDR2 from the germline V gene are MNHEY and SMNVEV (reference sequence).

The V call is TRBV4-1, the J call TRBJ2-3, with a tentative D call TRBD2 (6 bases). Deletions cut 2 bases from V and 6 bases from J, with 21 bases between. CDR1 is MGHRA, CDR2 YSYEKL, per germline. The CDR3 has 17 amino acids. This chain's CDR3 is CASSQIAGRGALDTQYF. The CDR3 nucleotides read TGCGCCAGCAGCCAAATTGCCGGGCGGGGCGCGCTCGATACGCAGTATTTT.

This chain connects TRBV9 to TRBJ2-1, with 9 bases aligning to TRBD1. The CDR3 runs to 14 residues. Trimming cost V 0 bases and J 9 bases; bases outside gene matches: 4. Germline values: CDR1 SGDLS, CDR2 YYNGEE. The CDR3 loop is CASSVGTGEGEQFF. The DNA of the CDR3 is TGTGCCAGCAGCGTAGGGACAGGGGAGGGTGAGCAGTTCTTC. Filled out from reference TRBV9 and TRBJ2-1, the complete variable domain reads DSGVTQTPKHLITATGQRVTLRCSPRSGDLSVYWYQQSLDQGLQFLIQYYNGEERAKGNILERFSAQQFPDLHSELNLSSLELGDSALYFCASSVGTGEGEQFFGPGTRLTVL.

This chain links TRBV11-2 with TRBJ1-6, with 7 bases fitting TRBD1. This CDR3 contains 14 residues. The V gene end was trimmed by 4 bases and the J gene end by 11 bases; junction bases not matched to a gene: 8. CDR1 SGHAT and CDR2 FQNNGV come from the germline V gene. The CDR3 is CASSWGQPGAPLHF. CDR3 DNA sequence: TGTGCCAGCAGCTGGGGACAGCCTGGGGCACCCCTCCACTTT.

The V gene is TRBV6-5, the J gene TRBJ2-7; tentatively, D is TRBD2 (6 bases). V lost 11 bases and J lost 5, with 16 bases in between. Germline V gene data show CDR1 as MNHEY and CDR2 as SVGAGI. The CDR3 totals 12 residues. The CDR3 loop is CAVEGNSNEQYF. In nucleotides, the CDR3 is TGTGCCGTGGAGGGGAATTCAAACGAGCAGTACTTC.

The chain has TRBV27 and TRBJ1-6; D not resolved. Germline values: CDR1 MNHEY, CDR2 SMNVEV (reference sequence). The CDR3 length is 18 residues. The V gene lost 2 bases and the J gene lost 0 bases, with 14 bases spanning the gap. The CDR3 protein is CASSLVGRGSSYNSPLHF. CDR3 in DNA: TGTGCCAGCAGTTTAGTTGGGCGGGGAAGCTCCTATAATTCACCCCTCCACTTT.

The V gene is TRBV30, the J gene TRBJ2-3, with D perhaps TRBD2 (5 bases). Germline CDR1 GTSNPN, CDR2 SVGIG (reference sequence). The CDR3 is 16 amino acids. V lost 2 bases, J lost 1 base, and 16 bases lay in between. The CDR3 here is CAWSPLGAQGTDTQYF. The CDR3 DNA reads TGTGCCTGGAGTCCACTAGGCGCCCAGGGCACAGATACGCAGTATTTT. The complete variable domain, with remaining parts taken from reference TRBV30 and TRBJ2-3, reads SQTIHQWPATLVQPVGSPLSLECTVEGTSNPNLYWYRQAAGRGLQLLFYSVGIGQISSEVPQNLSASRPQDRQFILSSKKLLLSDSGFYLCAWSPLGAQGTDTQYFGPGTRLTVL.

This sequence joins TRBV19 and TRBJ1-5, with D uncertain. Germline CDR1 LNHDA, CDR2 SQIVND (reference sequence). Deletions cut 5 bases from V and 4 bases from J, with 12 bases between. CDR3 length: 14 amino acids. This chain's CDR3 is CASSARQPNQPQHF. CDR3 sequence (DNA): TGTGCCAGTAGTGCCAGACAACCAAATCAGCCCCAGCATTTT.

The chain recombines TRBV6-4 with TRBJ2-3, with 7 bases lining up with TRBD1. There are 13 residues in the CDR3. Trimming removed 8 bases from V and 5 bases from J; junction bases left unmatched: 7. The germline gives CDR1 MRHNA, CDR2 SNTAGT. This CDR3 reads CASSGNRGDTQYF. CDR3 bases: TGTGCCAGCTCCGGAAACAGGGGAGATACGCAGTATTTT.

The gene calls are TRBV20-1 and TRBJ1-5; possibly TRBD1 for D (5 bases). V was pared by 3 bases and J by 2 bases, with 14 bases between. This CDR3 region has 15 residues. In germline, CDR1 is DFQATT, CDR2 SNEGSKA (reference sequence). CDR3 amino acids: CSASQGGVGNQPQHF. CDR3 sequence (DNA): TGCAGTGCTAGTCAGGGCGGGGTGGGCAATCAGCCCCAGCATTTT.

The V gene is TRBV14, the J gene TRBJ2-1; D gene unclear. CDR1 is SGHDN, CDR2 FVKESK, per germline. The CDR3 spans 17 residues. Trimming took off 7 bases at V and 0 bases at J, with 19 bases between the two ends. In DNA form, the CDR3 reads TGTGCCAGCACCATGTCCCATTTACCCAGCTCCTACAATGAGCAGTTCTTC. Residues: CASTMSHLPSSYNEQFF.

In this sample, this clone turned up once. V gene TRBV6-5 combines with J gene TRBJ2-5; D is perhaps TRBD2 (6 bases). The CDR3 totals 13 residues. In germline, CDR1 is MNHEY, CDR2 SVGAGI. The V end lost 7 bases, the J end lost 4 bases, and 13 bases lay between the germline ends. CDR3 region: CASKRRDVETQYF. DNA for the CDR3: TGTGCCAGCAAGAGGAGGGATGTAGAGACCCAGTACTTC.

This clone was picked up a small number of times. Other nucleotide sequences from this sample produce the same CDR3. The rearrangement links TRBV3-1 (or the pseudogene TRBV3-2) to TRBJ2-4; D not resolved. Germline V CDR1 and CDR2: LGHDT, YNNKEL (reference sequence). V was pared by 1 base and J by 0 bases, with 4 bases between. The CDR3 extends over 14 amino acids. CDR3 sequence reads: CASSQAVAKNIQYF. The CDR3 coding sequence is TGTGCCAGCAGCCAAGCGGTAGCCAAAAACATTCAGTACTTC.

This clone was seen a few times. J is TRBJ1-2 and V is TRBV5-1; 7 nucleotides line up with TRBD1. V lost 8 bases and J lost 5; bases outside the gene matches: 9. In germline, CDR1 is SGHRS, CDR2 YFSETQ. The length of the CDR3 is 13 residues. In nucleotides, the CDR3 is TGCGCCAGTCGCTGGGACAGAACTTATGGCTACACCTTC. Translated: CASRWDRTYGYTF.

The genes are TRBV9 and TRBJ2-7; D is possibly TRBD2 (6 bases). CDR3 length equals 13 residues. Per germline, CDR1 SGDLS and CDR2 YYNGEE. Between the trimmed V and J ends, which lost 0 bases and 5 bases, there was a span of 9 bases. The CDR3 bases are TGTGCCAGCAGCGTAGCGTGGAGGGACGAGCAGTACTTC. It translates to CASSVAWRDEQYF.

The CDR3 is CASSPGTGYNQPQHF. The CDR3 coding sequence is TGTGCCAGCTCACCCGGGACAGGGTATAATCAGCCCCAGCATTTT. The gene calls are TRBV18 and TRBJ1-5; 9 positions agree with TRBD1. Trimming at V came to 3 bases and at J to 4 bases, leaving 4 bases not matched to a gene. The CDR3 has 15 residues. The V gene's germline CDR1 is KGHSH and CDR2 LQKENI.

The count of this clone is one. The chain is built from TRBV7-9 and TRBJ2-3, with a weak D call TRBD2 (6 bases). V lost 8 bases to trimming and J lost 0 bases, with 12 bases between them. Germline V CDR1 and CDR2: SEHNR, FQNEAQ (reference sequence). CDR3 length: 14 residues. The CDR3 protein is CASGRTTSTDTQYF. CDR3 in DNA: TGTGCCAGCGGGAGGACCACTAGCACAGATACGCAGTATTTT.

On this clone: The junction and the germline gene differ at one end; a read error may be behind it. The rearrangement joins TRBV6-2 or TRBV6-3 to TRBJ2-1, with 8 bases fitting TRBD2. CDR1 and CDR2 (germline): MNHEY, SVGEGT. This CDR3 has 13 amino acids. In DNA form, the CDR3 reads TGTGCCAGCAGCCCAAGCGGGAGCTTCCGTTCGGTCTTC. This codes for CASSPSGSFRSVF.

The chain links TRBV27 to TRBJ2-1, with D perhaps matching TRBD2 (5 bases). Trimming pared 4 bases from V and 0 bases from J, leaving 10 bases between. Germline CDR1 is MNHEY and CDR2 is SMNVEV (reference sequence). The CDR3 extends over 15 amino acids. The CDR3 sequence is CASSSARDSYNEQFF. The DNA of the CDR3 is TGTGCCAGCAGTTCGGCCCGGGACTCCTACAATGAGCAGTTCTTC.

The CDR3 DNA is TGTGCCAGCAGTGGACGGACAGGGGCTTTATACGGAGAGACCCAGTACTTC. As protein: CASSGRTGALYGETQYF. The chain recombines TRBV6-1 with TRBJ2-5, with 9 nucleotides matching TRBD1. The CDR3 is 17 amino acids. From germline, CDR1 is MNHNS and CDR2 SASEGT. With V trimmed by 4 bases and J by 4 bases, 13 bases remained unmatched.

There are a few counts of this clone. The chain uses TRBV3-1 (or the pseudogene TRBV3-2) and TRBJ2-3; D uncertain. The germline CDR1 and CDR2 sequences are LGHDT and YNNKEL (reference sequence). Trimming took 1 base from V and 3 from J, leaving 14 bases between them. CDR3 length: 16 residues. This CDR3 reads CASSQGLEPRTDTQYF. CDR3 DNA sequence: TGTGCCAGCAGCCAAGGTCTAGAGCCCCGAACAGATACGCAGTATTTT.

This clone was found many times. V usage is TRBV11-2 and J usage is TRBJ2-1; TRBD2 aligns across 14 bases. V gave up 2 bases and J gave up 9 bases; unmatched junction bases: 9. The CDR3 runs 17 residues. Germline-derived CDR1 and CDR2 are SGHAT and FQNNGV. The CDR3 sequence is CASSLIVPTSGRGEQFF. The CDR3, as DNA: TGTGCCAGCAGCTTAATTGTCCCGACTAGCGGGAGGGGTGAGCAGTTCTTC.

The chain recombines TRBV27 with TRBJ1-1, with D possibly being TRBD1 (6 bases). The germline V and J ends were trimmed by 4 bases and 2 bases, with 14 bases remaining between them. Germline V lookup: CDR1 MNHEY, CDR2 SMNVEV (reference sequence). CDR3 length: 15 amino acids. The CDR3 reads CASSSPGQFNTEAFF. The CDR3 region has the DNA TGTGCCAGCAGTTCCCCCGGACAGTTTAACACTGAAGCTTTCTTT.

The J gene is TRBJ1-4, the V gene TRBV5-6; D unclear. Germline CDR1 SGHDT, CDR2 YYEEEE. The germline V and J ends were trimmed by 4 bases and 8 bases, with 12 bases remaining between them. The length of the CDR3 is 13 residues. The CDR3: CASSQTRGEKLFF. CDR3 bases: TGTGCCAGCAGCCAGACCAGAGGGGAAAAACTGTTTTTT.

The CDR3 nucleotides are TGTGCCAGCAGTTACCTTAACAGGGGGCTGAACACTGAAGCTTTCTTT. Translating it yields CASSYLNRGLNTEAFF. The chain is built from TRBV6-2 or TRBV6-3 and TRBJ1-1; 9 bases match TRBD1. Germline trimming cut 2 bases from V and 0 bases from J; bases unmatched to any gene: 4. From germline, CDR1 is MNHEY and CDR2 SVGEGT. This CDR3 comprises 16 residues.

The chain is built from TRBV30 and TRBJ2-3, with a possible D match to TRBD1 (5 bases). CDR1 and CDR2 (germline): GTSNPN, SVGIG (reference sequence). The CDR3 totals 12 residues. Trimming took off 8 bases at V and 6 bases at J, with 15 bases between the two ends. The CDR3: CARGRESDTQYF. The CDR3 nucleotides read TGTGCCCGAGGCAGGGAAAGCGATACGCAGTATTTT.